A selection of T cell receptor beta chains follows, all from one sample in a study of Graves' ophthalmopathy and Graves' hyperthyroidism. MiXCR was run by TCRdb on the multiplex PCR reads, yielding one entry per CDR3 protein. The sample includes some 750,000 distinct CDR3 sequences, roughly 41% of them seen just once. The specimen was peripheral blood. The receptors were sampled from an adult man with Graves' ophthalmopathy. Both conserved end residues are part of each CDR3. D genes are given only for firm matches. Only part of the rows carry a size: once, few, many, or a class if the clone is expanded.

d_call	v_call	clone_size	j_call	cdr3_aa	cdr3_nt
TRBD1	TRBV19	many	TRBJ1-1	CASKDRANTEAFF	TGTGCCAGTAAAGACAGGGCAAACACTGAAGCTTTCTTT
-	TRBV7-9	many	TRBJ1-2	CAGDNGGYTF	TGTGCCGGGGATAACGGTGGCTACACCTTC
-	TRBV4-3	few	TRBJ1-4	CASSQEREIVSNEKLFF	TGCGCCAGCAGCCAAGAACGGGAAATCGTCAGTAATGAAAAACTGTTTTTT
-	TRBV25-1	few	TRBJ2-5	CASSSRRQGLTQETQYF	TGTGCCAGCAGTTCTAGACGACAAGGCCTGACGCAAGAGACCCAGTACTTC
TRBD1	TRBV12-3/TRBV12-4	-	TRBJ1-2	CASSFEGAPYGYTF	TGTGCCAGCAGTTTTGAGGGGGCGCCTTATGGCTACACCTTC
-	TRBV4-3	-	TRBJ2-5	CASSQTWPGPPNF	TGTGCCAGCAGCCAAACATGGCCGGGACCTCCGAACTTC
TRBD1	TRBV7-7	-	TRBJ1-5	CASSLVGTGEVGQPQHF	TGTGCTAGCAGCTTGGTAGGGACAGGGGAAGTGGGTCAGCCCCAGCATTTT
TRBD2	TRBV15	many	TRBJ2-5	CATGLAVQETQYF	TGTGCCACCGGCCTAGCGGTCCAAGAGACCCAGTACTTC
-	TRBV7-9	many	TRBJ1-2	CASLHTTTAENYGYTF	TGTGCCAGCCTACACACGACAACAGCTGAGAACTATGGCTACACCTTC
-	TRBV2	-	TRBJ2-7	CASSQDMADIYEQYF	TGTGCCAGCAGCCAAGACATGGCAGATATCTACGAGCAGTACTTC
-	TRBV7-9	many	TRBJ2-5	CASSSLGLKTQYF	TGTGCCAGCAGCTCCCTGGGCTTGAAGACCCAGTACTTC
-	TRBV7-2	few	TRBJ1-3	CASSRSRSGNTIYF	TGTGCCAGCAGCCGAAGTAGGTCTGGAAACACCATATATTTT
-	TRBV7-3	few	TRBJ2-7	CASSLTSTGSEQYF	TGTGCCAGCAGCTTAACGTCCACAGGGTCCGAGCAGTACTTC
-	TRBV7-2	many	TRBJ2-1	CASSLVGNEQFF	TGTGCCAGCAGCTTAGTGGGGAATGAGCAGTTCTTC
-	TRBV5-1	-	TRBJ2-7	CASSSDRGALNF	TGCGCCAGCAGCTCGGATAGGGGCGCTTTGAACTTC
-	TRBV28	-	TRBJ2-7	CASSSSSGEQYF	TGTGCCAGCAGCAGTTCTTCAGGCGAGCAGTACTTC
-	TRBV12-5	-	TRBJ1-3	CASALGTHSGNTIYF	TGTGCTAGTGCTTTGGGCACCCACTCTGGAAACACCATATATTTT
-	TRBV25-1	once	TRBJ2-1	CASSLPSRGPYNEQFF	TGTGCCAGCAGTCTTCCCTCACGGGGGCCCTACAATGAGCAGTTCTTC
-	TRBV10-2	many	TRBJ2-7	CASSVRDGNEQYF	TGCGCCAGCAGTGTCCGTGACGGGAACGAGCAGTACTTC
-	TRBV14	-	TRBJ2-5	CASSQEEGRIKTQYF	TGTGCCAGCAGCCAAGAAGAGGGAAGGATAAAGACCCAGTACTTC
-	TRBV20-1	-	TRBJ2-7	CSARDRNSGGASYEQYF	TGCAGTGCTAGAGATCGGAATAGTGGGGGCGCATCCTACGAGCAGTACTTC
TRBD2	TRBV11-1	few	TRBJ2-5	CASSLRLAGKETQYF	TGTGCCAGCAGCTTACGTCTAGCGGGCAAAGAGACCCAGTACTTC
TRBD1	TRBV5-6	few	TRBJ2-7	CASIIHRGRTYEQYF	TGTGCCAGCATCATCCACAGGGGACGGACCTACGAGCAGTACTTC
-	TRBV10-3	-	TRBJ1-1	CASSYWAGPEAFF	TGTGCCAGCAGTTACTGGGCAGGGCCTGAAGCTTTCTTT
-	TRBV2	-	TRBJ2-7	CASSAVPGYEQYF	TGTGCCAGCAGTGCGGTTCCGGGGTACGAGCAGTACTTC
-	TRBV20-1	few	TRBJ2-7	CSARGSGFPEQYF	TGCAGTGCTAGAGGGTCGGGGTTCCCCGAGCAGTACTTC
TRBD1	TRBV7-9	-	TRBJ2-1	CASTLGQGAREQFF	TGTGCCAGCACCCTAGGACAGGGTGCTCGTGAGCAGTTCTTC
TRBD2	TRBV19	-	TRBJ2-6	CASRPSGGPGGANVLTF	TGTGCCAGTAGACCTAGCGGGGGACCGGGAGGGGCCAACGTCCTGACTTTC
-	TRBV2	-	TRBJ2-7	CASVPQGPSIYEQYF	TGTGCCAGCGTTCCCCAGGGTCCCTCGATCTACGAGCAGTACTTC
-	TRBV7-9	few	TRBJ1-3	CASSQVKGFGNTIYF	TGTGCCAGCAGCCAAGTTAAGGGTTTTGGAAACACCATATATTTT
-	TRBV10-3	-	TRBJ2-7	CASGTPFGYEQYF	TGTGCCAGCGGGACTCCCTTCGGCTACGAGCAGTACTTC
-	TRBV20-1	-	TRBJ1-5	CSVIRGVRSRNQPQHF	TGCAGTGTAATAAGGGGGGTGCGGTCGCGCAATCAGCCCCAGCATTTT
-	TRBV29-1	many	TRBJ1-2	CSVDSGPGNSVYGYTF	TGCAGCGTTGACTCAGGCCCAGGGAACTCCGTCTACGGCTACACCTTC
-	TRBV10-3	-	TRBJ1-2	CASSFGSNNYGYTF	TGTGCCAGCAGTTTTGGGAGTAATAACTATGGCTACACCTTC
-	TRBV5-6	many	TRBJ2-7	CASSLSAYYEQYF	TGTGCCAGCAGCTTGTCCGCCTACTACGAGCAGTACTTC
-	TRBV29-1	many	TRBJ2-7	CSVGQTTYEQYF	TGCAGCGTTGGACAGACCACCTACGAGCAGTACTTC
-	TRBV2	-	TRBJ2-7	CASSEWDTVYEQYF	TGTGCCAGCAGTGAATGGGACACAGTTTACGAGCAGTACTTC
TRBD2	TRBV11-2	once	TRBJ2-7	CASSLDLAGDHVIYEQYF	TGTGCCAGCAGCTTAGATTTAGCGGGGGACCACGTTATCTACGAGCAGTACTTC
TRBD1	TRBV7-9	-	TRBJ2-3	CASSPPGQGTDTQYF	TGTGCCAGCAGCCCCCCGGGACAGGGAACAGATACGCAGTATTTT
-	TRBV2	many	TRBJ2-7	CASGRGIYEQYF	TGTGCCAGCGGGCGCGGGATCTACGAGCAGTACTTC
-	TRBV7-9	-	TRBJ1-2	CASNAGQNYGYTF	TGTGCCAGCAACGCCGGACAGAACTATGGCTACACCTTC